This record covers a single T cell receptor (beta chain). This record comes from a study of CD8 T cells in Susac syndrome. The germline V and J ends were trimmed by 2 bases and 5 bases, with 12 bases remaining between them. CDR3 size: 14 residues. In germline, CDR1 is SGHTA, CDR2 FQGTGA. RNA was extracted with the RNeasy kit, and a quantity of about 0.45 to 1 ug was reverse transcribed using random hexamers. Each CDR3 protein gets one entry after TCRdb re-called the immunoSEQ multiplex PCR reads with MiXCR. The sample includes under 200,000 distinct CDR3 sequences, about 96% of them seen just once. Sequenced: CD4+ T cells from PBMCs. The TCR sequence derives from a human donor with Susac syndrome. The chain is built from TRBV7-3 and TRBJ2-5; D tentatively fits TRBD1 or TRBD2 (5 bases each). The DNA for the CDR3 is TGTGCCAGCAGCTTATTGGGGGAAGGGGAGACCCAGTACTTC. Translation gives CASSLLGEGETQYF.